This entry lists 29 T cell receptor beta chains sequenced from one sample in a study of OX40 agonist ivuxolimab in advanced cancers. Method: immunoSEQ multiplex PCR; TCRdb's copy keeps in-frame clones and lacks some. The table lists roughly 20,000 clones, about 80% of them singletons. The sample here was CD4+ or CD8+ T cells sorted from blood, taken in a trial of the OX40 agonist ivuxolimab. The origin of the receptors is an adult with an advanced solid tumor such as melanoma, head and neck, liver or kidney cancer.

The V gene is TRBV27, the J gene TRBJ2-3, with TRBD1 matching 7 bases. The CDR3 length is 15 residues. Trimming at V came to 2 bases and at J to 2 bases, leaving 4 bases not matched to a gene. Germline V gene data show CDR1 as MNHEY and CDR2 as SMNVEV (reference sequence). The CDR3 DNA follows: TGTGCCAGCAGTTTAATACAGGGGTCCACAGATACGCAGTATTTT. Its protein product is CASSLIQGSTDTQYF.

The V gene is TRBV7-8, the J gene TRBJ2-7; D uncertain. The CDR3 loop spans 14 amino acids. The V end was cut by 2 bases, the J end by 7 bases, with 15 bases between. CDR1 and CDR2 (germline): SGHVS, FQNEAQ. The chain's CDR3 is CASSLIWGSGEQYF. The CDR3 DNA reads TGTGCCAGCAGCTTAATTTGGGGTTCTGGAGAGCAGTACTTC.

This clone qualifies as medium-sized (0.01 to 0.1%). The V call is TRBV6-1, the J call TRBJ2-7, with D uncertain. V was trimmed by 5 bases and J by 5 bases, leaving 10 bases between them. This CDR3 has 12 amino acids. Per the germline V gene, CDR1 is MNHNS and CDR2 is SASEGT. CDR3: CASSRNNDEQYF. The CDR3 DNA follows: TGTGCCAGCAGTCGGAACAATGACGAGCAGTACTTC.

The V and J genes are TRBV6-8 and TRBJ1-4; TRBD1 might be the D (5 bases). The CDR3 covers 17 residues. V lost 0 bases and J 3 bases, leaving 14 bases between the germline ends. Germline V gene data show CDR1 as MNHGY and CDR2 as SAAAGT. CDR3 loop: CASSYSVGTVANEKLFF. The CDR3 DNA reads TGTGCCAGCAGTTACTCAGTGGGGACGGTAGCTAATGAAAAACTGTTTTTT.

This chain uses TRBV6-1 with TRBJ2-1; the match to TRBD1 covers 9 bases. J gave up 9 bases and V 6 bases, and 6 bases lay outside the gene matches. Looked up from germline, CDR1 is MNHNS and CDR2 is SASEGT. The CDR3 has 13 amino acids. The CDR3 DNA reads TGTGCCAGCAGAGCTAGGGACAGGGTTGAGCAGTTCTTC. As protein: CASRARDRVEQFF.

The V and J genes are TRBV7-9 and TRBJ2-2; TRBD2 might be the D (5 bases). The CDR3 is made up of 13 amino acids. Germline loops: CDR1 SEHNR, CDR2 FQNEAQ (reference sequence). The V end was cut by 5 bases, the J end by 5 bases, with 9 bases between. The CDR3 sequence is CASSARGTGELFF. In DNA, the CDR3 is TGTGCCAGCAGCGCGCGCGGGACCGGGGAGCTGTTTTTT.

This clone was seen only a few times. The chain links TRBV7-9 to TRBJ2-1, with 14 bases fitting TRBD2. The CDR3 sequence is 18 residues long. The V gene end was trimmed by 5 bases and the J gene end by 0 bases; junction bases not matched to a gene: 6. Germline loops: CDR1 SEHNR, CDR2 FQNEAQ (reference sequence). This chain's CDR3 is CASSERGTSGSSYNEQFF. In nucleotides, the CDR3 is TGTGCCAGCAGCGAAAGAGGGACTAGCGGGAGCTCCTACAATGAGCAGTTCTTC.

A word on this clone: A read error may account for a junction end that differs from germline. V usage is TRBV6-1 and J usage is TRBJ2-2; TRBD1 is a possible D gene (9 bases). Germline loops: CDR1 MNHNS, CDR2 SASEGT. The length of the CDR3 is 18 residues. The chain's CDR3 is CASTEDRGISGRTGELFF. CDR3 in DNA: TGTGCCAGCACTGAAGACAGGGGGATAAGCGGGAGAACCGGGGAGCTGTTTTTT.

V gene TRBV6-1 combines with J gene TRBJ1-5; D possibly corresponds to TRBD1 (5 bases). Between the trimmed V and J ends, which lost 2 bases and 9 bases, there was a span of 14 bases. This CDR3 is built from 14 residues. In germline, CDR1 is MNHNS, CDR2 SASEGT. The CDR3 sequence: CASSEPSGGRPQHF. The CDR3 region has the DNA TGTGCCAGCAGTGAACCGTCCGGGGGAAGGCCCCAGCATTTT.

This clone was detected once. This chain joins TRBV7-8 and TRBJ2-7; D perhaps matches TRBD1 (7 bases). The CDR3 extends over 14 amino acids. Trimming took 5 bases from V and 0 from J, leaving 11 bases between them. Per the germline V gene, CDR1 is SGHVS and CDR2 is FQNEAQ. CDR3 region: CASSPRDSSYEQYF. The CDR3 bases are TGTGCCAGCAGCCCGCGGGACAGCTCCTACGAGCAGTACTTC.

The chain joins TRBV5-4 to TRBJ1-1; the D gene is possibly TRBD1 (6 bases). Looked up from germline, CDR1 is SGHNT and CDR2 is YYREEE (reference sequence). The CDR3 runs to 15 residues. The V end lost 2 bases, the J end lost 2 bases, and 13 bases lay between the germline ends. CDR3: CASSLSADRNTEAFF. The CDR3 DNA follows: TGTGCCAGCAGCTTAAGCGCGGACAGAAACACTGAAGCTTTCTTT.

The rearrangement links TRBV28 to TRBJ2-7; weak D call: TRBD2 (6 bases). The CDR3 is 15 residues long. Trimming cost V 2 bases and J 1 base, with 12 bases left between them. Germline V gives CDR1 MDHEN, CDR2 SYDVKM. In nucleotides, the CDR3 is TGTGCCAGCAGTTTAGGCAGGGCGGGGTCCTACGAGCAGTACTTC. Translated, it gives CASSLGRAGSYEQYF. Drawing the rest from reference TRBV28 and TRBJ2-7, the complete variable domain is DVKVTQSSRYLVKRTGEKVFLECVQDMDHENMFWYRQDPGLGLRLIYFSYDVKMKEKGDIPEGYSVSREKKERFSLILESASTNQTSMYLCASSLGRAGSYEQYFGPGTRLTVT.

The genes are TRBV19 and TRBJ1-3; D call uncertain. Between the trimmed V and J ends, which lost 6 bases and 0 bases, there was a span of 9 bases. The CDR3 is 14 residues long. Germline V lookup: CDR1 LNHDA, CDR2 SQIVND (reference sequence). The CDR3 region is CASREKGSGNTIYF. In DNA form, the CDR3 reads TGTGCCAGTAGAGAAAAGGGCTCTGGAAACACCATATATTTT.

The rearrangement joins TRBV11-2 to TRBJ2-3; D might be TRBD1 (6 bases). Germline lookup yields CDR1 SGHAT and CDR2 FQNNGV. Trimming cost V 2 bases and J 3 bases, with 9 bases left between them. The CDR3 has 14 amino acids. CDR3 DNA sequence: TGTGCCAGCAGCTTATGGCAGGGGACAGATACGCAGTATTTT. This sequence encodes CASSLWQGTDTQYF. Complete variable domain (other parts from reference TRBV11-2 and TRBJ2-3): EAGVAQSPRYKIIEKRQSVAFWCNPISGHATLYWYQQILGQGPKLLIQFQNNGVVDDSQLPKDRFSAERLKGVDSTLKIQPAKLEDSAVYLCASSLWQGTDTQYFGPGTRLTVL.

The J gene is TRBJ2-5, the V gene TRBV18; D is perhaps TRBD1 (6 bases). This CDR3 is 13 amino acids long. Germline CDR1 KGHSH, CDR2 LQKENI. Trimming removed 3 bases at V and 5 bases at J, with 10 bases between. CDR3 sequence (DNA): TGTGCCAGCTCACCTACAGGGACGGAGACCCAGTACTTC. Encoded protein: CASSPTGTETQYF.

The rearrangement links TRBV7-9 to TRBJ1-1; D remains unclear. This CDR3 has 15 amino acids. The germline CDR1 and CDR2 sequences are SEHNR and FQNEAQ (reference sequence). The V gene lost 5 bases and the J gene lost 0 bases, with 13 bases spanning the gap. The CDR3 nucleotides are TGTGCCAGCAGCGGATCCGGGAGGATGAACACTGAAGCTTTCTTT. Translated: CASSGSGRMNTEAFF.

V and J are TRBV19 and TRBJ1-1; no reliable D call. Looked up from germline, CDR1 is LNHDA and CDR2 is SQIVND (reference sequence). The CDR3 length is 13 residues. The V gene lost 6 bases and the J gene lost 1 base, with 9 bases spanning the gap. CDR3 bases: TGTGCCAGTAGAACGGGCCGGAACACTGAAGCTTTCTTT. Its protein is CASRTGRNTEAFF. The entire variable domain, with the rest obtained from reference TRBV19 and TRBJ1-1, is as follows: DGGITQSPKYLFRKEGQNVTLSCEQNLNHDAMYWYRQDPGQGLRLIYYSQIVNDFQKGDIAEGYSVSREKKESFPLTVTSAQKNPTAFYLCASRTGRNTEAFFGQGTRLTVV.

This clone has a single count. V and J are TRBV18 and TRBJ2-3; TRBD2 aligns across 13 bases. Per germline, CDR1 KGHSH and CDR2 LQKENI. V shed 6 bases and J 6 bases; nucleotides not matched to a gene: 3. The CDR3 covers 14 residues. The CDR3, as DNA: TGTGCCAGCTCCAAACTAGCGGGAGGGGATACGCAGTATTTT. This codes for CASSKLAGGDTQYF.

This chain connects TRBV7-3 to TRBJ1-2; maybe TRBD1 (5 bases). This CDR3 region has 14 residues. CDR1 is SGHTA, CDR2 FQGTGA, per germline. Between the trimmed V and J ends, which lost 4 bases and 4 bases, there was a span of 13 bases. This CDR3 reads CASSSSGGTYGYTF. For the CDR3, the DNA is TGTGCCAGCAGCTCTAGCGGAGGGACCTATGGCTACACCTTC.

The rearrangement links TRBV7-8 to TRBJ1-1, with 7 bases aligning to TRBD1. CDR1 SGHVS and CDR2 FQNEAQ come from the germline V gene. The CDR3 runs to 16 residues. V lost 6 bases and J lost 4; bases outside the gene matches: 14. CDR3 residues: CASSRRGGDLGTEAFF. The DNA of the CDR3 is TGTGCCAGCAGTCGCAGGGGGGGAGACCTCGGCACTGAAGCTTTCTTT.

V gene TRBV30 combines with J gene TRBJ2-3; 8 bases align to TRBD2. The CDR3 totals 14 residues. V gave up 4 bases and J gave up 6 bases; unmatched junction bases: 9. The germline CDR1 and CDR2 sequences are GTSNPN and SVGIG (reference sequence). CDR3 DNA: TGTGCCTGGAAAGGCAGCGGGAGCGTCGATACGCAGTATTTT. Protein product: CAWKGSGSVDTQYF.

The chain carries TRBV25-1 and TRBJ1-2; TRBD1 might be the D (5 bases). V was clipped by 0 bases and J by 7 bases, with 6 bases between them. The CDR3 consists of 12 residues. Germline CDR1 and CDR2: MGHDK and SYGVNS. The chain's CDR3 is CASSEYRGGYTF. The DNA for the CDR3 is TGTGCCAGCAGTGAATATAGGGGTGGCTACACCTTC.

This rearrangement joins TRBV28 to TRBJ2-5; 9 nucleotides match TRBD1. V was pared by 5 bases and J by 2 bases, with 6 bases of the junction left unmatched. CDR1 MDHEN and CDR2 SYDVKM come from the germline V gene. The CDR3 consists of 15 residues. The CDR3: CASSAPGQGQETQYF. CDR3 nucleotide sequence: TGTGCCAGCAGTGCCCCCGGACAGGGGCAAGAGACCCAGTACTTC.

The chain couples TRBV6-5 to TRBJ1-2; D possibly corresponds to TRBD1 (6 bases). Deletions cut 5 bases from V and 10 bases from J, with 17 bases between. The V gene's germline CDR1 is MNHEY and CDR2 SVGAGI. CDR3 length: 13 amino acids. CDR3 DNA: TGTGCCAGCAGTAAGAGCCAGGGGAATCACTACACCTTC. It is translated as CASSKSQGNHYTF.

As DNA, the CDR3 is TGTGCCAGCAGCCCGGGTATACGCTACAATGAGCAGTTCTTC. Translation gives CASSPGIRYNEQFF. This rearrangement joins TRBV7-3 to TRBJ2-1; D ambiguous. The length of the CDR3 is 14 residues. Germline CDR1 is SGHTA and CDR2 is FQGTGA. The V and J ends lost 5 bases and 3 bases respectively, with 11 bases between them.

V and J are TRBV6-1 and TRBJ2-7; maybe TRBD1 (5 bases). Germline V lookup: CDR1 MNHNS, CDR2 SASEGT. V was pared by 3 bases and J by 3 bases, with 12 bases between. The CDR3 has 14 amino acids. In DNA, the CDR3 is TGTGCCAGCAGTGAGGACAATTGGAGCTACGAGCAGTACTTC. Translated, it gives CASSEDNWSYEQYF.

The chain has TRBV29-1 and TRBJ1-1, with D unclear. The germline V gene has CDR1 SQVTM and CDR2 ANQGSEA. This CDR3 contains 12 residues. Trimming left V 4 bases short and J 7 bases short, with 13 bases between. In nucleotides, the CDR3 is TGCAGCGTTGGCGGCCAGGTCGATGAAGCTTTCTTT. This sequence encodes CSVGGQVDEAFF.

The chain carries TRBV7-6 and TRBJ2-5; 8 nucleotides agree with TRBD1. The CDR3 is 14 residues long. Trimming removed 0 bases from V and 5 bases from J; junction bases left unmatched: 2. Germline V lookup: CDR1 SGHVS, CDR2 FNYEAQ. CDR3 residues: CASSLADRDETQYF. The CDR3 DNA is TGTGCCAGCAGCTTAGCGGACAGGGACGAGACCCAGTACTTC.

The chain couples TRBV18 to TRBJ1-1; 11 bases line up with TRBD1. J lost 4 bases, V lost 5 bases, and 9 bases had no gene match. CDR3 length equals 16 residues. CDR1 KGHSH and CDR2 LQKENI come from the germline V gene. For the CDR3, the DNA is TGTGCCAGCTCAATTGGGACAGGGGGATTGGGCACTGAAGCTTTCTTT. It codes for CASSIGTGGLGTEAFF. Combining the CDR3 with reference TRBV18 and TRBJ1-1 gives the whole variable domain NAGVMQNPRHLVRRRGQEARLRCSPMKGHSHVYWYRQLPEEGLKFMVYLQKENIIDESGMPKERFSAEFPKEGPSILRIQQVVRGDSAAYFCASSIGTGGLGTEAFFGQGTRLTVV.